The T cell receptor (beta chain) under discussion was sequenced for a study of shared clonotypes between healthy human individuals. Study findings and constraints: Non-shared clonotypes were found to have lower generation probabilities than the clonotypes that were shared by all four of the sorted-subset donors.

Generated by immunoSEQ multiplex PCR, the TCRdb table keeps only in-frame clones and is missing some. The sample gives roughly 2.1 million clones, 85% to 95% of which show up once; more than 1.5% is in the top ten. About this clone: The antigen remains unidentified.

It was CD45RO-negative cells, positively selected for CCR7, that made up naive CD8 cells, with terminally differentiated effector memory CD45RA+ cells excluded. The J segment lost 8 bases and the V segment lost 8 bases, leaving 12 bases of the junction unmatched. The CDR3 sequence is 14 residues long. The germline gives CDR1 MNHEY, CDR2 SMNVEV (reference sequence). This receptor was identified in a man aged 18-30 years in good health. Some clones in this sample may be carry-over from other donors' samples. The rearrangement uses TRBV27 and TRBJ2-1, with TRBD1 identical over 7 bases. The source material was naive CD8+ T cells from PBMCs. The CDR3 DNA sequence: TGTGCCAGCGAACCACTGACAGGGACCCATGAGCAGTTCTTC. Its protein is CASEPLTGTHEQFF.